The 15 T cell receptor beta chains listed next were all sequenced from one sample in a study of blood T cell repertoires in COVID-19. Generated by immunoSEQ multiplex PCR, the TCRdb table keeps only in-frame clones and is missing some. The sample yields roughly 95,000 clones, under 85% seen once. Source material: peripheral blood. The receptor set was obtained from a human donor in a cohort sampled during active COVID-19.

The chain employs TRBV5-1 and TRBJ2-7; 7 nucleotides agree with TRBD1. CDR3 length: 13 residues. After removal of 2 bases from V and 4 bases from J, the junction contained 3 bases not matched to a gene. The V gene's germline CDR1 is SGHRS and CDR2 YFSETQ. The CDR3 nucleotides read TGCGCCAGCAGCTTACCACAGGGGTACGAGCAGTACTTC. Translation gives CASSLPQGYEQYF.

V gene TRBV7-6 combines with J gene TRBJ1-6, with D possibly TRBD1 on 6 matching bases. This CDR3 comprises 16 residues. Per the germline V gene, CDR1 is SGHVS and CDR2 is FNYEAQ. With 5 bases removed from V and 6 bases from J, the gap between germline ends came to 17 bases. The CDR3 is CASSVAEGVANSPLHF. The CDR3 DNA reads TGTGCCAGCAGCGTTGCCGAGGGGGTAGCTAATTCACCCCTCCACTTT.

The V gene is TRBV15, the J gene TRBJ1-2, with 8 nucleotides matching TRBD1. This CDR3 is built from 14 residues. Per germline, CDR1 LNHNV and CDR2 YYDKDF (reference sequence). Trimming removed 0 bases from V and 5 bases from J; junction bases left unmatched: 2. The CDR3 loop reads CATSRDRTGYGYTF. In nucleotides, the CDR3 is TGTGCCACCAGCAGAGATCGGACAGGGTATGGCTACACCTTC.

The genes are TRBV29-1 and TRBJ2-6; D might be TRBD1 (6 bases). The CDR3 contains 15 residues. Per the germline V gene, CDR1 is SQVTM and CDR2 is ANQGSEA. V shed 6 bases and J shed 0 bases, with 12 bases lying between them. In DNA, the CDR3 is TGCAGCGTAATTGGACAGAACTCTGGGGCCAACGTCCTGACTTTC. Protein product: CSVIGQNSGANVLTF.

Only a few counts were recorded for this clone. This sequence joins TRBV28 and TRBJ1-4; D is possibly TRBD1 (5 bases). Trimming cost V 8 bases and J 6 bases, with 10 bases left between them. The CDR3 covers 12 residues. Germline CDR1 MDHEN, CDR2 SYDVKM. Here the CDR3 reads CASGQGYEKLFF. Written as DNA, the CDR3 is TGTGCCAGCGGGCAGGGATATGAAAAACTGTTTTTT.

This clone is a singleton in its sample. This chain links TRBV7-2 with TRBJ2-7; D not certain. CDR3 length: 12 residues. The germline CDR1 and CDR2 sequences are SGHTA and FQGNSA. V lost 0 bases and J 3 bases, leaving 3 bases between the germline ends. Here the CDR3 DNA reads TGTGCCAGCAGCTTAGCTCGCTACGAGCAGTACTTC. Translation gives CASSLARYEQYF.

The V call is TRBV3-1 (or the pseudogene TRBV3-2), the J call TRBJ2-5, with 7 bases matching TRBD1. The germline V gene has CDR1 LGHDT and CDR2 YNNKEL (reference sequence). There are 17 residues in the CDR3. Trimming cost V 3 bases and J 1 base; bases outside gene matches: 11. Here the CDR3 reads CASSQAMTGRFQETQYF. In nucleotides, the CDR3 is TGTGCCAGCAGCCAGGCGATGACAGGGCGCTTCCAAGAGACCCAGTACTTC.

The chain combines TRBV7-2 with TRBJ2-7; 11 bases agree with TRBD2. Looked up from germline, CDR1 is SGHTA and CDR2 is FQGNSA. V was clipped by 2 bases and J by 2 bases; unmatched bases: 5. This CDR3 comprises 16 residues. CDR3 in amino acids: CASSLKTSGVAYEQYF. The CDR3 bases are TGTGCCAGCAGCTTAAAGACTAGCGGGGTGGCCTACGAGCAGTACTTC.

The V gene is TRBV27, the J gene TRBJ1-5; no reliable D call. The ends were cut back, 7 bases at V and 3 bases at J, with 19 bases in the middle. There are 16 residues in the CDR3. CDR1 is MNHEY and CDR2 is SMNVEV in the germline V gene (reference sequence). CDR3 in amino acids: CASKPNLRDSNQPQHF. The CDR3 bases are TGTGCCAGCAAGCCGAACCTTCGAGACTCCAATCAGCCCCAGCATTTT.

This clone came up once. This chain connects TRBV4-3 to TRBJ1-6, with TRBD1 identical over 7 bases. The CDR3 is made up of 17 amino acids. Germline V gene lookup returns CDR1 LGHNA and CDR2 YSLEER. J gave up 3 bases and V 0 bases, and 5 bases lay outside the gene matches. The CDR3 sequence: CASSQDLAGGYNSPLHF. Here the CDR3 DNA reads TGCGCCAGCAGCCAAGATTTAGCAGGGGGCTATAATTCACCCCTCCACTTT.

The rearrangement uses TRBV5-1 and TRBJ1-6, with TRBD1 matching 7 bases. The length of the CDR3 is 14 residues. The V gene end was trimmed by 4 bases and the J gene end by 10 bases; junction bases not matched to a gene: 8. Germline CDR1 reads SGHRS; CDR2 reads YFSETQ. Written as DNA, the CDR3 is TGCGCCAGCAGCCAAGGACAGGAGAGCTCACCCCTCCACTTT. Translation gives CASSQGQESSPLHF.

This chain joins TRBV5-6 and TRBJ1-5, with D maybe TRBD1 (6 bases). This CDR3 contains 16 residues. Germline V gives CDR1 SGHDT, CDR2 YYEEEE. V lost 4 bases and J 0 bases, leaving 14 bases between the germline ends. The CDR3, as DNA: TGTGCCAGCAGCAAAGAACAGGGATATAGCAATCAGCCCCAGCATTTT. Translating it yields CASSKEQGYSNQPQHF.

V gene TRBV19 combines with J gene TRBJ2-5, with 10 positions matching TRBD2. J gave up 4 bases and V 6 bases, and 8 bases lay outside the gene matches. This CDR3 is 15 amino acids long. The germline V gene encodes CDR1 LNHDA and CDR2 SQIVND (reference sequence). This CDR3 is CASRSLAGAGETQYF. In nucleotides, the CDR3 is TGTGCCAGTAGGTCGCTAGCGGGAGCGGGAGAGACCCAGTACTTC.

This clone has only a few counts. The chain joins TRBV7-2 to TRBJ2-7; possibly TRBD2 for D (5 bases). CDR1 and CDR2 from the germline V gene are SGHTA and FQGNSA. V shed 4 bases and J shed 3 bases, with 7 bases lying between them. The CDR3 sequence is 12 residues long. The CDR3: CASSWAGYEQYF. DNA for the CDR3: TGTGCCAGCAGCTGGGCGGGCTACGAGCAGTACTTC.

V gene TRBV18 combines with J gene TRBJ1-5; no clear D. CDR3 size: 12 residues. The V end lost 3 bases, the J end lost 7 bases, and 7 bases lay between the germline ends. In germline, CDR1 is KGHSH, CDR2 LQKENI. The CDR3 bases are TGTGCCAGCTCACCGACGGGACAGCCCCAGCATTTT. Protein: CASSPTGQPQHF.